These 28 T cell receptor beta chains were sequenced from one sample in a study of shared T cell receptors in the human thymus. Measured with immunoSEQ multiplex PCR; TCRdb has only the in-frame clones, and not every one. The sample shows 700,000 or so clones, roughly 88% of them seen only once. A further study also used this sample, focusing on human thymus T cells.

Sequenced input: thymocytes. These receptor sequences come from a girl under two years old with a congenital heart defect.

The chain combines TRBV5-6 with TRBJ2-7, with 12 bases lining up with TRBD2. Germline V gene lookup returns CDR1 SGHDT and CDR2 YYEEEE. With V trimmed by 6 bases and J by 7 bases, 11 bases remained unmatched. This CDR3 has 15 amino acids. The CDR3 here is CASNLRTSGVCEQYF. In DNA, the CDR3 is TGTGCCAGCAACCTGAGGACTAGCGGGGTTTGTGAGCAGTACTTC.

CDR3 loop: CASSQGRDRGYEQYF. CDR3 nucleotides: TGCGCCAGCAGCCAAGGCCGGGACAGGGGGTACGAGCAGTACTTC. The genes are TRBV4-3 and TRBJ2-7; TRBD1 matches at 11 bases. Germline-derived CDR1 and CDR2 are LGHNA and YSLEER. Losses at the gene ends were 1 base for V and 4 bases for J; bases not matched to a gene: 3. The CDR3 contains 15 residues.

V gene TRBV27 combines with J gene TRBJ2-7; D not certain. The CDR3 is made up of 14 amino acids. Germline V gives CDR1 MNHEY, CDR2 SMNVEV (reference sequence). V shed 2 bases and J shed 3 bases, with 11 bases lying between them. CDR3 amino acids: CASSLAPGYYEQYF. CDR3 DNA sequence: TGTGCCAGCAGTTTAGCCCCCGGGTACTACGAGCAGTACTTC.

The chain carries TRBV20-1 and TRBJ1-4; no clear D. Trimming took 5 bases from V and 8 from J, leaving 6 bases between them. This CDR3 contains 10 residues. CDR1 DFQATT and CDR2 SNEGSKA come from the germline V gene (reference sequence). The CDR3, as DNA: TGCAGTGCTTCGAGAGAAAAACTGTTTTTT. As protein: CSASREKLFF.

V gene TRBV6-5 combines with J gene TRBJ1-1, with a weak D call TRBD1 (5 bases). Germline V gives CDR1 MNHEY, CDR2 SVGAGI. Trimming stripped 6 bases from V and 2 bases from J, with 16 bases between. The CDR3 is 15 residues long. This CDR3 reads CASRQQVRDNTEAFF. The CDR3 nucleotides are TGTGCCAGCAGACAACAAGTCAGGGATAACACTGAAGCTTTCTTT.

The genes are TRBV11-3 and TRBJ2-1; 8 bases line up with TRBD2. The V segment lost 1 base and the J segment 3 bases; nucleotides outside the gene matches: 17. This CDR3 region has 20 residues. The germline V gene encodes CDR1 SGHNT and CDR2 YENEEA. CDR3 region: CASSLAAPGFGGAIYNEQFF. CDR3 coding DNA: TGTGCCAGCAGCTTAGCCGCACCTGGATTCGGGGGGGCCATCTACAATGAGCAGTTCTTC.

This chain links TRBV28 with TRBJ1-4; tentatively, D is TRBD1 (6 bases). Germline V gene sequence: CDR1 MDHEN, CDR2 SYDVKM. The CDR3 loop spans 14 amino acids. The V end lost 5 bases, the J end lost 10 bases, and 17 bases lay between the germline ends. The CDR3 bases are TGTGCCAGCAGTGAGGGGGGGGCCCCGTCAAAACTGTTTTTT. Protein: CASSEGGAPSKLFF.

The chain has TRBV7-8 and TRBJ1-6; D gene uncertain. Looked up from germline, CDR1 is SGHVS and CDR2 is FQNEAQ. V was clipped by 5 bases and J by 0 bases, with 14 bases between them. The CDR3 is 17 amino acids. The CDR3 here is CASSPWTGSSYNSPLHF. The CDR3 region has the DNA TGTGCCAGCAGCCCATGGACGGGGAGCTCCTATAATTCACCCCTCCACTTT.

V and J are TRBV6-4 and TRBJ1-1; D remains ambiguous. The germline CDR1 and CDR2 sequences are MRHNA and SNTAGT. Trimming shortened V by 0 bases and J by 1 base, and 9 bases separated the two germline ends. This CDR3 is 15 amino acids long. This CDR3 reads CASSDSARGNTEAFF. The CDR3 DNA sequence: TGTGCCAGCAGTGACTCTGCCCGGGGGAACACTGAAGCTTTCTTT.

J is TRBJ1-2 and V is TRBV27; 10 bases match TRBD1. There are 17 residues in the CDR3. J lost 4 bases, V lost 0 bases, and 8 bases had no gene match. From germline, CDR1 is MNHEY and CDR2 SMNVEV (reference sequence). The CDR3 loop reads CASSLSPGTGVSYGYTF. The DNA of the CDR3 is TGTGCCAGCAGTTTATCCCCCGGGACAGGGGTGAGCTATGGCTACACCTTC.

J is TRBJ1-4 and V is TRBV6-4, with 7 bases that match TRBD1. Germline loops: CDR1 MRHNA, CDR2 SNTAGT. Germline trimming cut 6 bases from V and 8 bases from J; bases unmatched to any gene: 6. The CDR3 consists of 13 residues. This CDR3 is CASSRDSSEKLFF. The CDR3 DNA follows: TGTGCCAGCAGCCGGGACAGTTCCGAAAAACTGTTTTTT.

This chain joins TRBV5-6 and TRBJ2-1, with 9 bases aligning to TRBD1. Germline trimming cut 4 bases from V and 0 bases from J; bases unmatched to any gene: 14. From germline, CDR1 is SGHDT and CDR2 YYEEEE. This CDR3 contains 19 residues. DNA of the CDR3: TGTGCCAGCAGCGGGGGACAGGGTTCAGCTAGGAGCTCCTACAATGAGCAGTTCTTC. Translation: CASSGGQGSARSSYNEQFF. Full variable domain (outside the CDR3, taken from reference TRBV5-6 and TRBJ2-1): DAGVTQSPTHLIKTRGQQVTLRCSPKSGHDTVSWYQQALGQGPQFIFQYYEEEERQRGNFPDRFSGHQFPNYSSELNVNALLLGDSALYLCASSGGQGSARSSYNEQFFGPGTRLTVL.

This chain joins TRBV19 and TRBJ1-2; 7 nucleotides line up with TRBD1. The CDR3 has 14 amino acids. Germline V CDR1 and CDR2: LNHDA, SQIVND (reference sequence). The V gene end was trimmed by 4 bases and the J gene end by 3 bases; junction bases not matched to a gene: 5. The CDR3 nucleotides read TGTGCCAGTAGTAGAGGACAGGAGGACTATGGCTACACCTTC. This encodes CASSRGQEDYGYTF. The full variable domain, its missing parts supplied by reference TRBV19 and TRBJ1-2, is DGGITQSPKYLFRKEGQNVTLSCEQNLNHDAMYWYRQDPGQGLRLIYYSQIVNDFQKGDIAEGYSVSREKKESFPLTVTSAQKNPTAFYLCASSRGQEDYGYTFGSGTRLTVV.

This clone was observed a handful of times. The chain has TRBV2 and TRBJ2-7; D is undetermined. CDR3 length: 15 amino acids. Between the trimmed V and J ends, which lost 3 bases and 2 bases, there was a span of 14 bases. Germline values: CDR1 SNHLY, CDR2 FYNNEI. CDR3 nucleotides: TGTGCCAGCAGTGATAACGCAGGCCCAACCTACGAGCAGTACTTC. Amino acid sequence: CASSDNAGPTYEQYF.

This chain connects TRBV19 to TRBJ2-1; D unclear. Germline loops: CDR1 LNHDA, CDR2 SQIVND (reference sequence). This CDR3 is built from 13 residues. Trimming stripped 2 bases from V and 7 bases from J, with 9 bases between. CDR3 sequence reads: CASSIPRCNEQFF. In nucleotides, the CDR3 is TGTGCCAGTAGTATACCCAGGTGTAATGAGCAGTTCTTC.

The gene calls are TRBV30 and TRBJ1-2; a possible D gene is TRBD1 (6 bases). The CDR3 is made up of 18 amino acids. The V gene's germline CDR1 is GTSNPN and CDR2 SVGIG (reference sequence). Trimming removed 2 bases from V and 2 bases from J, with 24 bases in between. The CDR3 here is CAWSIAGDTLIQNYGYTF. The CDR3 DNA reads as TGTGCCTGGAGTATCGCTGGGGACACCCTCATTCAAAACTATGGCTACACCTTC.

The chain joins TRBV18 to TRBJ1-6; perhaps TRBD1 as D (6 bases). The CDR3 totals 16 residues. CDR1 KGHSH and CDR2 LQKENI come from the germline V gene. Trimming shortened V by 8 bases and J by 4 bases, and 18 bases separated the two germline ends. The DNA for the CDR3 is TGTGCCAGCGGGGGCGCTGGGAGATTTTATAATTCACCCCTCCACTTT. Translation gives CASGGAGRFYNSPLHF.

V and J are TRBV28 and TRBJ2-7; D is possibly TRBD2 (6 bases). The CDR3 has 15 residues. V lost 7 bases and J lost 2, with 18 bases in between. CDR1 and CDR2 from the germline V gene are MDHEN and SYDVKM. In nucleotides, the CDR3 is TGTGCCAGCACCCCCACGGGGGACCCGCCCTACGAGCAGTACTTC. This codes for CASTPTGDPPYEQYF.

The chain has TRBV5-8 and TRBJ2-3, with 7 bases lining up with TRBD2. V lost 3 bases and J lost 2; bases outside the gene matches: 6. Germline V gene data show CDR1 as SGHTS and CDR2 as YDEGEE. This CDR3 is 15 amino acids long. The chain's CDR3 is CASSSAGPATDTQYF. The CDR3 region has the DNA TGTGCCAGCAGCTCAGCGGGACCGGCCACAGATACGCAGTATTTT.

V and J are TRBV7-9 and TRBJ1-2; possibly TRBD1 for D (6 bases). Germline CDR1 and CDR2: SEHNR and FQNEAQ (reference sequence). The length of the CDR3 is 16 residues. Trimming stripped 5 bases from V and 0 bases from J, with 16 bases between. The CDR3 sequence is CASSRTDRTPNYGYTF. DNA for the CDR3: TGTGCCAGCAGCCGAACGGACAGAACCCCTAACTATGGCTACACCTTC. The variable domain in full, completed from reference TRBV7-9 and TRBJ1-2, reads DTGVSQNPRHKITKRGQNVTFRCDPISEHNRLYWYRQTLGQGPEFLTYFQNEAQLEKSRLLSDRFSAERPKGSFSTLEIQRTEQGDSAMYLCASSRTDRTPNYGYTFGSGTRLTVV.

This clone was observed a single time. The rearrangement joins TRBV6-1 to TRBJ2-3, with 7 nucleotides matching TRBD1. Losses at the gene ends were 8 bases for V and 0 bases for J; bases not matched to a gene: 8. Germline loops: CDR1 MNHNS, CDR2 SASEGT. The CDR3 runs 15 residues. CDR3 sequence: CASSLGQASTDTQYF. The CDR3 coding sequence is TGTGCCAGCTCACTAGGACAGGCTAGCACAGATACGCAGTATTTT.

The rearrangement uses TRBV28 and TRBJ2-7; 7 bases are a match to TRBD1. CDR1 and CDR2 from the germline V gene are MDHEN and SYDVKM. V was clipped by 6 bases and J by 4 bases; unmatched bases: 9. This CDR3 contains 14 residues. The CDR3 bases are TGTGCCAGCAGGCCGTCCGGGACAGTGTACGAGCAGTACTTC. Protein sequence: CASRPSGTVYEQYF.

The rearrangement joins TRBV6-6 to TRBJ1-4; D perhaps matches TRBD1 (6 bases). V lost 11 bases and J 4 bases, leaving 11 bases between the germline ends. CDR1 and CDR2 (germline): MNHNY, SVGAGI (reference sequence). This CDR3 contains 12 residues. The CDR3 loop reads CAAQGVNEKLFF. The CDR3 DNA follows: TGTGCCGCACAGGGTGTTAATGAAAAACTGTTTTTT.

The J gene is TRBJ2-1, the V gene TRBV7-3; D is perhaps TRBD2 (6 bases). The CDR3 totals 16 residues. Trimming removed 1 base at V and 3 bases at J, with 13 bases between. Per the germline V gene, CDR1 is SGHTA and CDR2 is FQGTGA. CDR3: CASSLRPPGVYNEQFF. CDR3 nucleotide sequence: TGTGCCAGCAGCTTAAGGCCGCCGGGGGTCTACAATGAGCAGTTCTTC.

The V call is TRBV5-1, the J call TRBJ2-1; tentatively, D is TRBD1 (7 bases). Per the germline V gene, CDR1 is SGHRS and CDR2 is YFSETQ. The CDR3 length is 15 residues. The ends were cut back, 5 bases at V and 1 base at J, with 13 bases in the middle. The CDR3 sequence is CASSSQGRSYNEQFF. Here the CDR3 DNA reads TGCGCCAGCAGTTCACAGGGGAGGTCCTACAATGAGCAGTTCTTC.

V is TRBV27 and J is TRBJ2-7; 10 bases line up with TRBD1. V lost 6 bases, J lost 6 bases, and 11 bases stayed unmatched. The germline V gene has CDR1 MNHEY and CDR2 SMNVEV (reference sequence). This CDR3 is 15 amino acids long. The CDR3: CASSFTTDRGLEQYF. CDR3 nucleotides: TGTGCCAGCAGCTTTACCACTGACAGGGGGCTCGAGCAGTACTTC.

The CDR3 DNA reads as TGTGCCAGCAGTTCACACCTGGGGACTAGCGGGGGGGACACAGATACGCAGTATTTT. Protein: CASSSHLGTSGGDTDTQYF. The chain has TRBV28 and TRBJ2-3, with TRBD2 matching over 16 bases. The CDR3 is 19 residues long. V trimming: 4 bases; J trimming: 2 bases; junction bases outside the gene matches: 9. From germline, CDR1 is MDHEN and CDR2 SYDVKM.

This chain connects TRBV12-5 to TRBJ1-3; D remains unclear. The CDR3 has 16 residues. V was cut by 4 bases and J by 0 bases, with 13 bases left in between. Germline assignment: CDR1 LGHNT and CDR2 FRNRAP. The CDR3 DNA reads TGTGCTAGTGGTTATTTTATACCCAGCTCTGGAAACACCATATATTTT. Translation gives CASGYFIPSSGNTIYF. Together with reference TRBV12-5 and TRBJ1-3, the CDR3 gives the full variable domain: DARVTQTPRHKVTEMGQEVTMRCQPILGHNTVFWYRQTMMQGLELLAYFRNRAPLDDSGMPKDRFSAEMPDATLATLKIQPSEPRDSAVYFCASGYFIPSSGNTIYFGEGSWLTVV.